This entry lists 28 T cell receptor beta chains sequenced from one sample in a study of T cell clones after liver transplantation. Produced via immunoSEQ multiplex PCR; TCRdb's table is partial and in-frame only. The sample holds about 85,000 clones, around four fifths seen once. Here the sequenced sample was CD4+ T cells from blood, taken almost 47 months after liver transplant. The receptors come from a human patient who received a liver transplant. A share of the T cells may be of graft donor origin.

The chain combines TRBV6-6 with TRBJ1-5; D is possibly TRBD1 (6 bases). Germline V gene sequence: CDR1 MNHNY, CDR2 SVGAGI (reference sequence). The CDR3 is made up of 16 amino acids. The V and J ends lost 11 bases and 4 bases respectively, with 24 bases between them. The CDR3 DNA sequence: TGTGCCTGCCTCGAGGGGGTTCATGGTGGAAATCAGCCCCAGCATTTT. It is translated as CACLEGVHGGNQPQHF.

This chain connects TRBV5-1 to TRBJ1-1; D is unresolved. CDR1 and CDR2 (germline): SGHRS, YFSETQ. Trimming took off 2 bases at V and 1 base at J, with 9 bases between the two ends. The length of the CDR3 is 14 residues. CDR3: CASSFGPPNTEAFF. The CDR3 DNA follows: TGCGCCAGCAGCTTTGGTCCTCCGAACACTGAAGCTTTCTTT. Supplemented by reference TRBV5-1 and TRBJ1-1, the full variable domain reads KAGVTQTPRYLIKTRGQQVTLSCSPISGHRSVSWYQQTPGQGLQFLFEYFSETQRNKGNFPGRFSGRQFSNSRSEMNVSTLELGDSALYLCASSFGPPNTEAFFGQGTRLTVV.

CDR3 region: CASSPGGGRYTEAFF. The CDR3, as DNA: TGTGCCAGCAGCCCCGGAGGGGGGAGGTACACTGAAGCTTTCTTT. The rearrangement uses TRBV7-9 and TRBJ1-1; weak D call: TRBD1 (6 bases). Trimming stripped 5 bases from V and 3 bases from J, with 16 bases between. Germline CDR1 reads SEHNR; CDR2 reads FQNEAQ (reference sequence). CDR3 length equals 15 residues.

The chain carries TRBV18 and TRBJ2-1; 9 nucleotides agree with TRBD1. Germline loops: CDR1 KGHSH, CDR2 LQKENI. V lost 3 bases and J lost 6; bases outside the gene matches: 6. This CDR3 has 15 residues. In DNA, the CDR3 is TGTGCCAGCTCACCCCGGGACAGGGCTCTCAATGAGCAGTTCTTC. The encoded protein is CASSPRDRALNEQFF.

The chain joins TRBV29-1 to TRBJ2-3, with 12 bases lining up with TRBD1. The germline V gene encodes CDR1 SQVTM and CDR2 ANQGSEA. The CDR3 has 15 residues. Losses at the gene ends were 5 bases for V and 4 bases for J; bases not matched to a gene: 7. The CDR3 nucleotides read TGCAGCGTTTCGCCCGGGACAGGGGGCTCAGATACGCAGTATTTT. Its protein is CSVSPGTGGSDTQYF.

J is TRBJ2-7 and V is TRBV11-2; D not certain. The CDR3 covers 14 residues. From germline, CDR1 is SGHAT and CDR2 FQNNGV. V lost 4 bases, J lost 1 base, and 11 bases lay in between. The CDR3, as DNA: TGTGCCAGCAGCTCCCGACTGGGTTCCTACGAGCAGTACTTC. Protein product: CASSSRLGSYEQYF.

The chain carries TRBV11-2 and TRBJ1-1; no clear D. V was trimmed by 0 bases and J by 8 bases, leaving 10 bases between them. This CDR3 contains 13 residues. In germline, CDR1 is SGHAT, CDR2 FQNNGV. The CDR3 DNA reads as TGTGCCAGCAGCTTAGATGGGCGGCGGGAAGCTTTCTTT. Its protein is CASSLDGRREAFF. Using reference TRBV11-2 and TRBJ1-1 for the parts outside the CDR3, the full variable domain is EAGVAQSPRYKIIEKRQSVAFWCNPISGHATLYWYQQILGQGPKLLIQFQNNGVVDDSQLPKDRFSAERLKGVDSTLKIQPAKLEDSAVYLCASSLDGRREAFFGQGTRLTVV.

The gene calls are TRBV11-2 and TRBJ2-7; D call uncertain. CDR1 and CDR2 from the germline V gene are SGHAT and FQNNGV. V lost 5 bases and J lost 2, with 13 bases in between. The CDR3 loop spans 14 amino acids. CDR3 in DNA: TGTGCCAGCAGCCTCAACTTCAAGACCTACGAGCAGTACTTC. It is translated as CASSLNFKTYEQYF.

This chain links TRBV27 with TRBJ2-7, with D perhaps matching TRBD1 (7 bases). CDR1 and CDR2 (germline): MNHEY, SMNVEV (reference sequence). Trimming took off 9 bases at V and 3 bases at J, with 15 bases between the two ends. The CDR3 is 13 amino acids. In DNA, the CDR3 is TGTGCCAGTCGGAGGGGGCTAGACTACGAGCAGTACTTC. Translated, it gives CASRRGLDYEQYF.

This chain uses TRBV28 with TRBJ1-4; D is possibly TRBD1 (6 bases). The V end lost 5 bases, the J end lost 5 bases, and 18 bases lay between the germline ends. CDR1 and CDR2 (germline): MDHEN, SYDVKM. The CDR3 sequence is 16 residues long. For the CDR3, the DNA is TGTGCCAGCAGTGGCTTCCCGGGACAAAAAAATGAAAAACTGTTTTTT. The encoded protein is CASSGFPGQKNEKLFF.

This clone was observed a few times. The chain combines TRBV5-1 with TRBJ2-4; 9 bases map to TRBD1. CDR3 length: 14 amino acids. Unmatched junction bases numbered 7, after V lost 3 bases and J lost 9 bases. CDR1 is SGHRS, CDR2 YFSETQ, per germline. CDR3 amino acids: CASSSGDREGIQYF. The CDR3 nucleotides read TGCGCCAGCAGCTCCGGGGACAGGGAGGGCATTCAGTACTTC.

V gene TRBV20-1 combines with J gene TRBJ1-3; unclear D gene. Trimming took off 6 bases at V and 3 bases at J, with 6 bases between the two ends. The V gene's germline CDR1 is DFQATT and CDR2 SNEGSKA (reference sequence). The CDR3 is 11 amino acids. CDR3 coding DNA: TGCAGTGCCAACGATGGAAACACCATATATTTT. Residues: CSANDGNTIYF.

The table lists this clone with a few counts. The chain carries TRBV11-2 and TRBJ2-7, with D possibly being TRBD2 (6 bases). The CDR3 has 14 amino acids. Germline assignment: CDR1 SGHAT and CDR2 FQNNGV. The germline V and J ends were trimmed by 2 bases and 7 bases, with 15 bases remaining between them. The DNA of the CDR3 is TGTGCCAGCAGCTTAATTAGGGGCCGGGGGGAGCAGTACTTC. Protein sequence: CASSLIRGRGEQYF. Looking up the rest from reference TRBV11-2 and TRBJ2-7 gives the full variable domain: EAGVAQSPRYKIIEKRQSVAFWCNPISGHATLYWYQQILGQGPKLLIQFQNNGVVDDSQLPKDRFSAERLKGVDSTLKIQPAKLEDSAVYLCASSLIRGRGEQYFGPGTRLTVT.

CDR3 bases: TGTGCCAGCTCATTCGGGGGGACTAACTATGGCTACACCTTC. Translated: CASSFGGTNYGYTF. V usage is TRBV18 and J usage is TRBJ1-2, with D perhaps matching TRBD1 (5 bases). This CDR3 contains 14 residues. Trimming took 5 bases from V and 0 from J, leaving 10 bases between them. Germline-derived CDR1 and CDR2 are KGHSH and LQKENI.

The chain recombines TRBV7-3 with TRBJ2-3; D remains ambiguous. CDR1 is SGHTA, CDR2 FQGTGA, per germline. This CDR3 has 14 amino acids. Trimming removed 1 base from V and 0 bases from J, with 5 bases in between. Written as DNA, the CDR3 is TGTGCCAGCAGCTTAAGCAGGAGCACAGATACGCAGTATTTT. It translates to CASSLSRSTDTQYF.

The gene calls are TRBV27 and TRBJ2-5; 14 bases line up with TRBD2. This CDR3 comprises 18 residues. CDR1 and CDR2 (germline): MNHEY, SMNVEV (reference sequence). V dropped 5 bases and J dropped 2; count of bases not matched to a gene: 10. The CDR3 coding sequence is TGTGCCAGCAGTGGGACTAGCGGGAGTTTTGGGAGGCAAGAGACCCAGTACTTC. Translation gives CASSGTSGSFGRQETQYF.

The chain carries TRBV11-2 and TRBJ1-2; D not certain. This CDR3 has 13 amino acids. CDR1 is SGHAT and CDR2 is FQNNGV in the germline V gene. V lost 2 bases and J 8 bases, leaving 12 bases between the germline ends. The CDR3 sequence: CASSLPGSGGYTF. The CDR3, as DNA: TGTGCCAGCAGCTTACCCGGATCGGGGGGCTACACCTTC.

A few counts support this clone. CDR3 DNA sequence: TGTGCCAGCAGTTCCCCCCCGACAGGGCAGAACTATGGCTACACCTTC. This gives the protein CASSSPPTGQNYGYTF. The chain employs TRBV28 and TRBJ1-2; 7 bases line up with TRBD1. Trimming took 4 bases from V and 2 from J; bases not matched to a gene: 10. This CDR3 has 16 residues. Germline CDR1 MDHEN, CDR2 SYDVKM.

This chain connects TRBV5-1 to TRBJ2-3, with D possibly matching TRBD2 (6 bases). Trimming left V 4 bases short and J 0 bases short, with 18 bases between. CDR1 and CDR2 (germline): SGHRS, YFSETQ. The CDR3 runs to 17 residues. The CDR3 region has the DNA TGCGCCAGCAGCCCCAGGAGGGCCGAATCTAGCACAGATACGCAGTATTTT. Its protein is CASSPRRAESSTDTQYF.

J is TRBJ2-5 and V is TRBV5-4; 14 nucleotides line up with TRBD2. The V gene end was trimmed by 0 bases and the J gene end by 4 bases; junction bases not matched to a gene: 11. This CDR3 has 19 amino acids. Germline assignment: CDR1 SGHNT and CDR2 YYREEE (reference sequence). The CDR3 coding sequence is TGTGCCAGCAGCTTGGAGGGACTAGCGGGAGTGGGGAGGGGAGAGACCCAGTACTTC. Its translation is CASSLEGLAGVGRGETQYF.

The chain employs TRBV5-1 and TRBJ2-6; D gene unclear. Trimming cost V 7 bases and J 0 bases, with 11 bases left between them. The CDR3 runs 15 residues. Per the germline V gene, CDR1 is SGHRS and CDR2 is YFSETQ. The CDR3 here is CASSDVSSGANVLTF. For the CDR3, the DNA is TGCGCCAGCTCAGACGTAAGCTCTGGGGCCAACGTCCTGACTTTC.

The CDR3, as DNA: TGTGCCACCTCGGGCTCCTCGACAGGAAACTATGGCTACACCTTC. Amino acid sequence: CATSGSSTGNYGYTF. The gene calls are TRBV28 and TRBJ1-2, with D perhaps TRBD1 (6 bases). Germline V gives CDR1 MDHEN, CDR2 SYDVKM. Between the trimmed V and J ends, which lost 10 bases and 2 bases, there was a span of 20 bases. The CDR3 runs to 15 residues.

The chain carries TRBV19 and TRBJ2-7, with TRBD1 as a possible D gene (6 bases). In germline, CDR1 is LNHDA, CDR2 SQIVND (reference sequence). Between the trimmed V and J ends, which lost 4 bases and 2 bases, there was a span of 21 bases. This CDR3 comprises 17 residues. CDR3 in amino acids: CASSRAPMGAPPYEQYF. The CDR3 nucleotides are TGTGCCAGTAGTAGGGCCCCCATGGGGGCCCCTCCCTACGAGCAGTACTTC. The whole variable domain, remainder taken from reference TRBV19 and TRBJ2-7, is DGGITQSPKYLFRKEGQNVTLSCEQNLNHDAMYWYRQDPGQGLRLIYYSQIVNDFQKGDIAEGYSVSREKKESFPLTVTSAQKNPTAFYLCASSRAPMGAPPYEQYFGPGTRLTVT.

This clone was detected only once. J is TRBJ2-2 and V is TRBV6-5; TRBD2 matches 7 bases. Germline V CDR1 and CDR2: MNHEY, SVGAGI. Germline trimming cut 10 bases from V and 4 bases from J; bases unmatched to any gene: 12. The CDR3 is made up of 15 amino acids. The CDR3 region is CATGRERESTGELFF. The CDR3 DNA follows: TGTGCCACCGGAAGGGAGCGGGAAAGCACCGGGGAGCTGTTTTTT.

This clone came up once. This sequence joins TRBV5-4 and TRBJ1-3, with D unresolved. Germline V gene sequence: CDR1 SGHNT, CDR2 YYREEE (reference sequence). With 4 bases removed from V and 4 bases from J, the gap between germline ends came to 12 bases. The CDR3 loop spans 14 amino acids. This CDR3 is CASSLRKGGNTIYF. CDR3 DNA: TGTGCCAGCAGCCTTAGGAAAGGGGGAAACACCATATATTTT.

The gene calls are TRBV11-2 and TRBJ2-1, with 11 bases fitting TRBD2. CDR3 size: 18 residues. Germline V lookup: CDR1 SGHAT, CDR2 FQNNGV. V shed 5 bases and J 7 bases; nucleotides not matched to a gene: 16. The CDR3: CASSVLAGGGGKRNEQFF. DNA for the CDR3: TGTGCCAGCAGCGTCCTAGCGGGAGGAGGGGGAAAGAGAAATGAGCAGTTCTTC.

The CDR3 region is CASSIQQGKYEQYF. DNA for the CDR3: TGTGCCAGTAGTATACAACAGGGCAAGTACGAGCAGTACTTC. V usage is TRBV19 and J usage is TRBJ2-7; D might be TRBD1 (6 bases). The CDR3 runs to 14 residues. V was trimmed by 2 bases and J by 4 bases, leaving 12 bases between them. Germline values: CDR1 LNHDA, CDR2 SQIVND (reference sequence).

The chain couples TRBV9 to TRBJ2-1, with 9 bases that match TRBD2. The V and J ends lost 3 bases and 0 bases, in that order; junction bases with no gene match: 4. The germline V gene has CDR1 SGDLS and CDR2 YYNGEE. This CDR3 spans 16 amino acids. The CDR3 coding sequence is TGTGCCAGCAGCGCCGCTAGCGGGATCTCCTACAATGAGCAGTTCTTC. Amino acid sequence: CASSAASGISYNEQFF.